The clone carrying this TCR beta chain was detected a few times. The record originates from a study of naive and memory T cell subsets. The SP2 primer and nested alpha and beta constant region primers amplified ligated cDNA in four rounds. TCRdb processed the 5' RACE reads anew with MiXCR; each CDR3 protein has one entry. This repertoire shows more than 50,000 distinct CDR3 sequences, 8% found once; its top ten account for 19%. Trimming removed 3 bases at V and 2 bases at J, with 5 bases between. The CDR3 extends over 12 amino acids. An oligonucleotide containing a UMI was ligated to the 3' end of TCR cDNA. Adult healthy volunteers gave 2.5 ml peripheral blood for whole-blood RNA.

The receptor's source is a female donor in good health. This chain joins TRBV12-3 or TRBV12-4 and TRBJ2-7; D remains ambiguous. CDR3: CASSLIPYEQYF. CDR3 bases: TGTGCCAGCAGTTTGATCCCCTACGAGCAGTACTTC.